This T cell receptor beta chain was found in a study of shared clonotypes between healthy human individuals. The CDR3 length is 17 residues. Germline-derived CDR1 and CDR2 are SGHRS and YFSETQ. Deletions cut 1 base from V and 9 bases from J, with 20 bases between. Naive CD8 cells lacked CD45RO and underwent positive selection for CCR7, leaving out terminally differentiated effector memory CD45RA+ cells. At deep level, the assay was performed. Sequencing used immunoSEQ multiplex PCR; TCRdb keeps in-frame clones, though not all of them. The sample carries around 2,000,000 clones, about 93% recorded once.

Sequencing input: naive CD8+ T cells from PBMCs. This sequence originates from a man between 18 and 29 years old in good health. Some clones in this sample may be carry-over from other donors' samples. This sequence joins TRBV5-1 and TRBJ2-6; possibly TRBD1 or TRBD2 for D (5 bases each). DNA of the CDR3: TGCGCCAGCAGCTTGTGGGGGTTGGGGTCCCCCCTCAACGTCCTGACTTTC. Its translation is CASSLWGLGSPLNVLTF.